This T cell receptor beta chain was profiled in a study of blood T cells in healthy people across ages. Germline V CDR1 and CDR2: MGHRA, YSYEKL. The V end lost 2 bases, the J end lost 11 bases, and 21 bases lay between the germline ends. The CDR3 contains 15 residues. This clonotype came up many times. Just one base apart from a much larger clone, this may be a read error. A second PCR of 7 to 11 cycles used a sample-barcoded 5' primer and a J-beta primer mix. TCRdb re-derived calls from the 5' RACE reads in MiXCR, one entry per CDR3 protein. This sample has hundreds of thousands of distinct CDR3 sequences, with approximately 30% found just once.

The genes are TRBV4-1 and TRBJ2-5; D gene unclear. This sequence originates from a woman aged 80 or over in good health. The specimen was blood. In DNA, the CDR3 is TGCGCCAGCAGCCAAAGAGAATTAGTGGCGAGTGAGCAGTACTTC. It encodes CASSQRELVASEQYF.